This T cell receptor beta chain was obtained from a study of blood T cell repertoires in COVID-19. As for the study in general: Whether acute or convalescent, the COVID-19 samples came from the United States, Italy and Spain. Sources were T cells, B-cell-depleted T cells, or PBMCs; the material itself was cDNA or gDNA.

This clone was picked up one time. Sequencing used immunoSEQ multiplex PCR; TCRdb keeps in-frame clones, though not all of them. The sample holds 300,000 to 400,000 clones, roughly 84% seen once. Sequencing was done on a sample of peripheral blood. The sequence derives from a man in his forties or fifties with active or convalescent COVID-19.

The CDR3 spells CASSPGTGNNIGNTEAFF. The CDR3 bases are TGTGCCAGCAGTCCTGGGACAGGGAACAATATAGGGAACACTGAAGCTTTCTTT. The chain joins TRBV2 to TRBJ1-1, with 9 bases identical to TRBD1. The CDR3 spans 18 residues. The V gene end was trimmed by 5 bases and the J gene end by 1 base; junction bases not matched to a gene: 14. Looked up from germline, CDR1 is SNHLY and CDR2 is FYNNEI.